The TCR beta chain described here comes from a study of T-cell memory formation after mild COVID-19 (dated by TCRdb to the early 2020s). Turning to the overall study: Most TCR sequence clusters were specific to one of the two donors. Longitudinal TCRalpha and TCRbeta repertoire sequencing tracked T-cell clones expanding and contracting after mild COVID-19 in a couple of donors. Two young, previously healthy adult volunteers, one female and one male, were included in the cohort. The paper as a whole reports these results and caveats: Clones that contracted from day 15 to 85 showed balanced CD4/CD8 phenotypes, whereas a second wave of clones that expanded from day 15 to 37 leaned towards CD4+. Contracting CD4+ clones turned up mainly in the CM and EM memory subsets, whereas EMRA was where CD8+ clones were enriched. Only a couple of mild cases were covered by the study, and larger cohorts that include severe cases with pre-infection samples were considered necessary. Some responding clones were found in pre-infection memory, which suggests that pre-existing cross-reactive memory T cells took part in the SARS-CoV-2 response. SARS-CoV-2 specificity was not confirmed for the second-wave clones peaking on day 37.

Concerning this clonotype itself: Its antigen has not been determined. Nothing much larger sits one base from this clone, and base qualities are not available.

The instrument was an Illumina NovaSeq 6000. TCRalpha and TCRbeta cDNA libraries were built by 5'RACE with constant-segment primers, adding sample barcodes and unique molecular identifiers. RNA was extracted from every sample with Trizol reagent. The libraries were amplified in two PCR steps, and the second step added a second sample barcode and Illumina TruSeq adapters. Sequencing of libraries was performed on an Illumina NovaSeq with 2 x 150 bp paired-end reads. The original pipeline was this. Demultiplexing of reads and collapsing into UMI-guided consensus sequences were performed with migec v1.2.7. Using mixcr v2.1.11, UMI consensuses were aligned to TRA and TRB V and J templates and then assembled into clonotypes. A clonotype was counted as expanded or contracted only when both edgeR and NoisET called the clonotype significant, with the noise models trained on biological replicates. For edgeR calls, the cutoffs were a false discovery rate-adjusted p below 0.01 and a log2 fold-change threshold of 1. PCA with hierarchical clustering of max-normalized trajectories of the 1000 most abundant clonotypes was used as exploratory dynamics analysis. The CD4 or CD8 phenotype of responding clones was assigned using the separately sequenced CD4+ and CD8+ repertoires. Using fastp at Q25 and MiXCR, TCRdb reprocessed the public reads and kept productive beta chains. Rows with one shared CDR3 protein collapse into an entry with the most common genes and DNA. The V and J calls and clone size come from TCRdb's table, not from the authors' own analysis. Across this sample there are a few hundred thousand distinct CDR3 sequences, with less than 25% seen only once. Of the sample, roughly 9.1% is held by the ten largest clones.

Ficoll-Paque density gradient centrifugation was the method used to isolate PBMCs. Germline trimming: 5 bases from V, 0 bases from J; junction bases outside gene matches: 1. Including cysteine and phenylalanine, the CDR3 has 14 amino acids. The sequence is cut down to CDR3 DNA, 42 bases in frame from base 1. CDR1 and CDR2 were assigned from the germline V gene as ENHRY and SYGVKD. Sequencing was carried out using PBMCs or a T cell subset sorted from them (not recorded which). The clonotype comes from an adult woman who had mild COVID-19 (a few samples of this study predate the infection). The sample titles of this study are shuffled in the database, so cell type and time point are left out; the donor was told from shared clones. The chain was built from TRBV10-3 and TRBJ2-7; the junction holds 10 bases that match TRBD1. The CDR3 protein is CAISRTGGSYEQYF. The nucleotide sequence is TGTGCCATCAGTCGGACAGGGGGCTCCTACGAGCAGTACTTC.